The 21 T cell receptor beta chains in this list originate from one sample, sequenced in a study of T cell responses to AZD1222 COVID-19 vaccine. TCRdb keeps only in-frame clones here, not all; method: immunoSEQ multiplex PCR. The sample comprises 95,000 to 150,000 clones, about 91% of which are singletons, and around 5% rests with the top ten. This sample comprised peripheral blood, obtained on day 0 of AZD1222 vaccination. The receptor source for this set is an adult in good health.

The V call is TRBV29-1, the J call TRBJ1-1; no definite D call. Between the trimmed V and J ends, which lost 2 bases and 0 bases, there was a span of 7 bases. Germline assignment: CDR1 SQVTM and CDR2 ANQGSEA. The CDR3 has 13 amino acids. CDR3 residues: CSVENSLNTEAFF. In nucleotides, the CDR3 is TGCAGCGTTGAAAACAGTTTGAACACTGAAGCTTTCTTT.

As for this clone: In the same sample, other DNA sequences code for this CDR3. The CDR3 loop is CASSLRRTEAFF. CDR3 sequence (DNA): TGTGCCAGCAGTCTCCGCAGAACTGAAGCTTTCTTT. The V and J genes are TRBV12-3 or TRBV12-4 and TRBJ1-1, with D uncertain. The V end was cut by 5 bases, the J end by 5 bases, with 9 bases between. This CDR3 comprises 12 residues.

The genes are TRBV18 and TRBJ1-1; 7 nucleotides align to TRBD1. The V gene's germline CDR1 is KGHSH and CDR2 LQKENI. CDR3 length equals 14 residues. V lost 3 bases and J lost 4; bases outside the gene matches: 5. The CDR3 coding sequence is TGTGCCAGCTCACCCCAGGGGGGGGCCACTGAAGCTTTCTTT. Translated, it gives CASSPQGGATEAFF.

The chain recombines TRBV28 with TRBJ1-2; D gene unclear. Per the germline V gene, CDR1 is MDHEN and CDR2 is SYDVKM. V lost 3 bases and J 5 bases, leaving 10 bases between the germline ends. The CDR3 extends over 13 amino acids. The DNA for the CDR3 is TGTGCCAGCAGTTTCGGACTAGTTTATGGCTACACCTTC. It is translated as CASSFGLVYGYTF.

The rearrangement links TRBV3-1 (or the pseudogene TRBV3-2) to TRBJ2-5, with no clear D. Germline-derived CDR1 and CDR2 are LGHDT and YNNKEL (reference sequence). The CDR3 runs to 11 residues. V lost 4 bases to trimming and J lost 5 bases, with 5 bases between them. DNA for the CDR3: TGTGCCAGCAGCCGTTCGGAGACCCAGTACTTC. It yields the protein CASSRSETQYF.

This rearrangement joins TRBV7-3 to TRBJ2-3; D is undetermined. Germline V gives CDR1 SGHTA, CDR2 FQGTGA. The ends were cut back, 5 bases at V and 8 bases at J, with 8 bases in the middle. This CDR3 contains 11 residues. CDR3 residues: CASSVQGTQYF. CDR3 DNA sequence: TGTGCCAGCAGCGTCCAAGGTACGCAGTATTTT.

The gene calls are TRBV4-1 and TRBJ2-3, with D maybe TRBD1 (5 bases). Germline V lookup: CDR1 MGHRA, CDR2 YSYEKL. The CDR3 length is 13 residues. The V gene lost 0 bases and the J gene lost 4 bases, with 5 bases spanning the gap. CDR3 in amino acids: CASSQETADTQYF. The DNA for the CDR3 is TGCGCCAGCAGCCAAGAGACAGCAGATACGCAGTATTTT.

The chain has TRBV5-6 and TRBJ1-4, with TRBD1 as a possible D gene (6 bases). CDR1 and CDR2 from the germline V gene are SGHDT and YYEEEE. CDR3 length: 15 amino acids. Trimming shortened V by 4 bases and J by 6 bases, and 16 bases separated the two germline ends. The CDR3 spells CASSPWGGADEKLFF. DNA of the CDR3: TGTGCCAGCAGCCCATGGGGGGGGGCGGATGAAAAACTGTTTTTT.

The chain couples TRBV10-3 to TRBJ1-1; D is undetermined. This CDR3 is 13 amino acids long. Trimming pared 4 bases from V and 1 base from J, leaving 7 bases between. Germline CDR1 and CDR2: ENHRY and SYGVKD. CDR3 amino acids: CAISGAANTEAFF. The DNA of the CDR3 is TGTGCCATCAGTGGGGCAGCGAACACTGAAGCTTTCTTT.

The genes are TRBV6-5 and TRBJ1-2, with no clear D. This CDR3 has 14 amino acids. V gave up 3 bases and J gave up 2 bases, with 10 bases separating them. Per germline, CDR1 MNHEY and CDR2 SVGAGI. The CDR3 nucleotides read TGTGCCAGCAGTTATAGGGCGGAGAACTATGGCTACACCTTC. Translating gives CASSYRAENYGYTF.

The chain recombines TRBV7-2 with TRBJ1-1, with D unresolved. The CDR3 runs 14 residues. In germline, CDR1 is SGHTA, CDR2 FQGNSA. V was clipped by 2 bases and J by 5 bases, with 12 bases between them. The CDR3 spells CASSLSPGSTEAFF. In nucleotides, the CDR3 is TGTGCCAGCAGCTTATCCCCGGGGAGTACTGAAGCTTTCTTT. The full variable domain, its missing parts supplied by reference TRBV7-2 and TRBJ1-1, is GAGVSQSPSNKVTEKGKDVELRCDPISGHTALYWYRQSLGQGLEFLIYFQGNSAPDKSGLPSDRFSAERTGGSVSTLTIQRTQQEDSAVYLCASSLSPGSTEAFFGQGTRLTVV.

The chain combines TRBV7-3 with TRBJ2-5; 7 bases are shared with TRBD2. V lost 3 bases, J lost 3 bases, and 4 bases stayed unmatched. CDR3 length: 14 residues. The germline V gene has CDR1 SGHTA and CDR2 FQGTGA. The CDR3 nucleotides are TGTGCCAGCAGCTTTGCTGGGGGGGAAGAGACCCAGTACTTC. It translates to CASSFAGGEETQYF.

This chain connects TRBV5-1 to TRBJ1-1; 11 bases line up with TRBD1. The V segment lost 2 bases and the J segment 5 bases; nucleotides outside the gene matches: 5. This CDR3 is built from 15 residues. The germline V gene has CDR1 SGHRS and CDR2 YFSETQ. CDR3 in amino acids: CASSFAGQGETEAFF. CDR3 coding DNA: TGCGCCAGCAGCTTTGCGGGACAGGGGGAAACTGAAGCTTTCTTT.

This clone has only one observation. The genes are TRBV7-3 and TRBJ2-1, with 9 bases aligning to TRBD2. Germline V gene sequence: CDR1 SGHTA, CDR2 FQGTGA. This CDR3 contains 16 residues. Losses at the gene ends were 5 bases for V and 0 bases for J; bases not matched to a gene: 5. DNA for the CDR3: TGTGCCAGCAGCCCGGTAGCGGGGGCCTCCTACAATGAGCAGTTCTTC. This translates into CASSPVAGASYNEQFF.

This chain uses TRBV28 with TRBJ1-2, with D uncertain. Per germline, CDR1 MDHEN and CDR2 SYDVKM. V was cut by 2 bases and J by 2 bases, with 9 bases left in between. The CDR3 covers 14 residues. In DNA form, the CDR3 reads TGTGCCAGCAGTTTAGAGCAGAACAACTATGGCTACACCTTC. It yields the protein CASSLEQNNYGYTF.

The gene calls are TRBV19 and TRBJ1-1; D may be TRBD1 (6 bases). The CDR3 loop spans 15 amino acids. Germline CDR1 reads LNHDA; CDR2 reads SQIVND (reference sequence). The germline V and J ends were trimmed by 5 bases and 4 bases, with 17 bases remaining between them. This CDR3 reads CASSGTQGLGTEAFF. CDR3 in DNA: TGTGCCAGTAGTGGTACTCAGGGGCTGGGCACTGAAGCTTTCTTT.

V gene TRBV19 combines with J gene TRBJ1-6, with D perhaps TRBD1 (6 bases). Germline values: CDR1 LNHDA, CDR2 SQIVND (reference sequence). V lost 0 bases, J lost 10 bases, and 22 bases lay in between. This CDR3 has 18 amino acids. The CDR3 is CASSIDPDRSRRGSPLHF. In nucleotides, the CDR3 is TGTGCCAGTAGTATAGATCCCGACAGGTCCCGGCGGGGATCACCCCTCCACTTT.

The chain recombines TRBV4-1 with TRBJ2-1; weak D call: TRBD2 (5 bases). Germline loops: CDR1 MGHRA, CDR2 YSYEKL. CDR3 length: 16 amino acids. Trimming shortened V by 1 base and J by 2 bases, and 12 bases separated the two germline ends. The CDR3 DNA reads as TGCGCCAGCAGCCAAGGCGTCTTCGGGGCCTACAATGAGCAGTTCTTC. Protein sequence: CASSQGVFGAYNEQFF.

The gene calls are TRBV18 and TRBJ2-3; D perhaps matches TRBD2 (6 bases). Germline assignment: CDR1 KGHSH and CDR2 LQKENI. V gave up 3 bases and J gave up 4 bases, with 14 bases separating them. CDR3 size: 15 residues. The CDR3, as DNA: TGTGCCAGCTCACCCTTAGGAGGGGCCGCAGATACGCAGTATTTT. It is translated as CASSPLGGAADTQYF.

The V and J genes are TRBV6-5 and TRBJ1-2; no firm D call. The CDR3 consists of 14 residues. Per germline, CDR1 MNHEY and CDR2 SVGAGI. Trimming removed 3 bases from V and 6 bases from J, with 14 bases in between. CDR3 nucleotides: TGTGCCAGCAGTTATATCAAGGGATGGGATGGCTACACCTTC. Translation: CASSYIKGWDGYTF.

The chain has TRBV9 and TRBJ2-2; D might be TRBD1 (6 bases). Germline CDR1 and CDR2: SGDLS and YYNGEE. The CDR3 spans 15 residues. The V and J ends lost 4 bases and 1 base respectively, with 11 bases between them. CDR3 DNA sequence: TGTGCCAGCAGCTTTACAGGGTTGAACACCGGGGAGCTGTTTTTT. Translated, it gives CASSFTGLNTGELFF.